This T cell receptor (beta chain) is drawn from a study of T cells after yellow fever vaccination. CDR3 size: 16 residues. CDR1 DFQATT and CDR2 SNEGSKA come from the germline V gene (reference sequence). With 6 bases removed from V and 5 bases from J, the gap between germline ends came to 23 bases. TCRdb itself ran the 5' RACE reads through MiXCR, one entry per CDR3 protein. The sample lists 600,000 to 750,000 distinct CDR3 sequences; over 9% were seen once. This clonotype has more than one count but fewer than ten. The sequence derives from a man aged 30 to 45 who received the YFV17D yellow fever vaccine. The chain uses TRBV20-1 and TRBJ2-1; the D gene is possibly TRBD1 (5 bases). The starting material was PBMCs, obtained on the day of the yellow fever booster vaccination. CDR3 residues: CSAVQGFLNNNNEQFF. The CDR3 coding sequence is TGCAGTGCGGTTCAGGGCTTCCTCAACAACAACAATGAGCAGTTCTTC.